The 32 T cell receptor beta chains in this list originate from one sample, sequenced in a study of cytomegalovirus exposure and HLA in healthy donors. PCR was performed using 60 Vbeta and 13 Jbeta primers. Profiled with immunoSEQ multiplex PCR; TCRdb holds only in-frame clones, not every one. The data hold 170,000 or so clones, with over 60% observed a single time. Sequencing used PBMCs. These receptors were collected from a woman in her 40s in good health and CMV-seronegative.

The chain carries TRBV7-2 and TRBJ1-5; D is possibly TRBD1 (5 bases). The CDR3 sequence is 17 residues long. Germline-derived CDR1 and CDR2 are SGHTA and FQGNSA. V lost 4 bases and J lost 3, with 19 bases in between. CDR3 sequence (DNA): TGTGCCAGCAGCTCCCATACCCCAGGGAAAGACAATCAGCCCCAGCATTTT. It encodes CASSSHTPGKDNQPQHF. The full variable domain, with the rest looked up from reference TRBV7-2 and TRBJ1-5, is GAGVSQSPSNKVTEKGKDVELRCDPISGHTALYWYRQSLGQGLEFLIYFQGNSAPDKSGLPSDRFSAERTGGSVSTLTIQRTQQEDSAVYLCASSSHTPGKDNQPQHFGDGTRLSIL.

V is TRBV19 and J is TRBJ1-5; D gene ambiguous. V lost 9 bases, J lost 0 bases, and 12 bases lay in between. Germline V gene lookup returns CDR1 LNHDA and CDR2 SQIVND (reference sequence). CDR3 length: 14 residues. The CDR3 loop reads CASRRSYSNQPQHF. DNA of the CDR3: TGTGCCAGCAGACGGAGTTATAGCAATCAGCCCCAGCATTTT.

The V and J genes are TRBV2 and TRBJ1-3, with TRBD1 matching 8 bases. The germline CDR1 and CDR2 sequences are SNHLY and FYNNEI. This CDR3 spans 16 amino acids. The V gene end was trimmed by 4 bases and the J gene end by 3 bases; junction bases not matched to a gene: 8. The CDR3 DNA is TGTGCCAGCAGTGGGGGGCAGGGGGCTGGTGGAAACACCATATATTTT. It encodes CASSGGQGAGGNTIYF.

This chain uses TRBV11-2 with TRBJ2-1, with D possibly being TRBD2 (5 bases). The CDR3 length is 15 residues. Germline CDR1 and CDR2: SGHAT and FQNNGV. V was clipped by 0 bases and J by 6 bases, with 12 bases between them. The CDR3 protein is CASSLDLWRVNEQFF. The CDR3 DNA reads TGTGCCAGCAGCTTAGATCTCTGGCGGGTCAATGAGCAGTTCTTC.

This clone was seen a handful of times. The chain links TRBV7-2 to TRBJ2-7; a weak D match, TRBD1 (5 bases). The CDR3 is 13 amino acids. V shed 4 bases and J shed 0 bases, with 7 bases lying between them. Germline values: CDR1 SGHTA, CDR2 FQGNSA. The DNA for the CDR3 is TGTGCCAGCAGCTCGACAGACTCCTACGAGCAGTACTTC. Protein product: CASSSTDSYEQYF.

The sample holds a few counts of this clone. The chain links TRBV29-1 to TRBJ1-4; D possibly corresponds to TRBD1 (5 bases). V was pared by 4 bases and J by 4 bases, with 10 bases between. The germline gives CDR1 SQVTM, CDR2 ANQGSEA. This CDR3 region has 13 residues. The CDR3 DNA follows: TGCAGCGTTGGGCGGGGCCTTAATGAAAAACTGTTTTTT. Translating it yields CSVGRGLNEKLFF.

The V and J genes are TRBV27 and TRBJ2-1; 14 nucleotides agree with TRBD2. The CDR3 sequence is 15 residues long. Germline V gene data show CDR1 as MNHEY and CDR2 as SMNVEV (reference sequence). V shed 6 bases, J shed 15 bases, and the junction held 13 bases outside the gene matches. CDR3 region: CASSRGPTSGGAWFF. CDR3 bases: TGTGCCAGCAGCCGCGGGCCGACTAGCGGGGGGGCCTGGTTCTTC.

The chain joins TRBV10-1 to TRBJ1-1, with 7 bases identical to TRBD1. The germline V gene has CDR1 WNHNN and CDR2 SYGVQD (reference sequence). J was trimmed by 5 bases and V by 4 bases; bases with no gene match: 10. There are 15 residues in the CDR3. The CDR3 nucleotides read TGCGCCAGCAGTGGGTTACAGGGGAGTTGGACTGAAGCTTTCTTT. Its protein is CASSGLQGSWTEAFF.

The chain joins TRBV2 to TRBJ1-1, with a possible D match to TRBD1 (5 bases). CDR1 and CDR2 (germline): SNHLY, FYNNEI. The CDR3 sequence is 13 residues long. The V end was cut by 3 bases, the J end by 5 bases, with 10 bases between. The CDR3 here is CASSDRGITEAFF. In DNA form, the CDR3 reads TGTGCCAGCAGTGATCGGGGGATAACTGAAGCTTTCTTT.

The chain is built from TRBV29-1 and TRBJ2-3, with TRBD2 matching 15 bases. The J segment lost 6 bases and the V segment lost 7 bases, leaving 2 bases of the junction unmatched. Germline assignment: CDR1 SQVTM and CDR2 ANQGSEA. This CDR3 region has 13 residues. The CDR3 reads CSAGTSGGDTQYF. In DNA form, the CDR3 reads TGCAGCGCCGGGACTAGCGGGGGGGATACGCAGTATTTT.

On this clone: The junction differs from germline at one of its ends, possibly a read error. The same CDR3 is also encoded by other DNA sequences in this sample. The rearrangement links TRBV19 to TRBJ2-7; 8 bases align to TRBD1. Germline V gene lookup returns CDR1 LNHDA and CDR2 SQIVND (reference sequence). CDR3 length: 13 amino acids. As DNA, the CDR3 is TGTGCCAGCTCCCAGGACAGGGCAAGCGAGCAGTATTTC. Translating it yields CASSQDRASEQYF.

The CDR3 loop reads CASSTGQGTEQYF. The CDR3, as DNA: TGCGCCAGCAGCACGGGACAGGGGACCGAGCAGTACTTC. V gene TRBV5-1 combines with J gene TRBJ2-7, with TRBD1 identical over 10 bases. CDR1 and CDR2 (germline): SGHRS, YFSETQ. V was pared by 4 bases and J by 6 bases, with 4 bases of the junction left unmatched. CDR3 size: 13 residues.

The chain links TRBV19 to TRBJ1-2; TRBD1 is a possible D gene (6 bases). Germline CDR1 is LNHDA and CDR2 is SQIVND (reference sequence). The CDR3 covers 13 residues. CDR3: CATDRGAGYGYTF. The CDR3 DNA is TGTGCTACGGACCGGGGGGCGGGGTATGGCTACACCTTC.

The chain recombines TRBV5-5 with TRBJ1-6; 8 bases line up with TRBD1. Germline CDR1 and CDR2: SGHKS and YYEKEE (reference sequence). CDR3 length: 15 amino acids. Trimming took 4 bases from V and 14 from J; bases not matched to a gene: 14. CDR3 amino acids: CASSPGQDFQFTLHF. DNA for the CDR3: TGTGCCAGCAGCCCGGGACAGGACTTCCAGTTCACCCTCCACTTT. The full variable domain, in which reference TRBV5-5 and TRBJ1-6 provide the parts outside the CDR3, is DAGVTQSPTHLIKTRGQQVTLRCSPISGHKSVSWYQQVLGQGPQFIFQYYEKEERGRGNFPDRFSARQFPNYSSELNVNALLLGDSALYLCASSPGQDFQFTLHFGNGTRLTVT.

The chain joins TRBV4-1 to TRBJ2-3, with TRBD2 identical over 7 bases. The germline V gene has CDR1 MGHRA and CDR2 YSYEKL. The CDR3 length is 16 residues. The J segment lost 3 bases and the V segment lost 1 base, leaving 7 bases of the junction unmatched. DNA of the CDR3: TGCGCCAGCAGCCAAGCCAGCGGGGCTCTGACAGATACGCAGTATTTT. Translation: CASSQASGALTDTQYF.

This chain links TRBV4-1 with TRBJ2-5; TRBD2 aligns across 11 bases. After removal of 1 base from V and 5 bases from J, the junction contained 6 bases not matched to a gene. CDR1 is MGHRA and CDR2 is YSYEKL in the germline V gene. CDR3 size: 16 residues. The CDR3 nucleotides are TGCGCCAGCAGCCAAGGTCCAACTAGCGGGGGTGAGACCCAGTACTTC. Encoded protein: CASSQGPTSGGETQYF.

This clone was detected once. This chain links TRBV15 with TRBJ2-7; 7 bases fit TRBD1. CDR1 is LNHNV and CDR2 is YYDKDF in the germline V gene (reference sequence). Trimming cost V 3 bases and J 4 bases; bases outside gene matches: 12. This CDR3 is 16 amino acids long. The CDR3 loop reads CATSRATGPRRYEQYF. CDR3 DNA sequence: TGTGCCACCAGCAGGGCGACAGGGCCTAGACGTTACGAGCAGTACTTC.

The gene calls are TRBV13 and TRBJ1-1, with a weak D call TRBD1 (5 bases). There are 13 residues in the CDR3. Germline V gives CDR1 PRHDT, CDR2 FYEKMQ (reference sequence). Trimming took 5 bases from V and 12 from J, leaving 19 bases between them. CDR3 amino acids: CASSPRPGGRSFF. CDR3 in DNA: TGTGCCAGCAGCCCCCGCCCCGGGGGGAGGTCTTTCTTT.

This sequence joins TRBV11-2 and TRBJ2-7, with D possibly TRBD1 on 5 matching bases. The germline CDR1 and CDR2 sequences are SGHAT and FQNNGV. The CDR3 covers 12 residues. V shed 0 bases and J shed 13 bases, with 13 bases lying between them. In DNA, the CDR3 is TGTGCCAGCAGCTTAGATCTCTGGGGCCCCTACTTC. Its protein product is CASSLDLWGPYF.

The genes are TRBV5-1 and TRBJ1-1, with 9 bases matching TRBD1. CDR3 length: 18 residues. V lost 0 bases and J lost 1; bases outside the gene matches: 10. Germline CDR1 reads SGHRS; CDR2 reads YFSETQ. In nucleotides, the CDR3 is TGCGCCAGCAGCTTGGCAGGACAGGGGATAGGTCGGAACACTGAAGCTTTCTTT. As protein: CASSLAGQGIGRNTEAFF.

This chain connects TRBV28 to TRBJ2-7; 9 bases are a match to TRBD1. The V gene's germline CDR1 is MDHEN and CDR2 SYDVKM. The V segment lost 6 bases and the J segment 3 bases; nucleotides outside the gene matches: 12. There are 16 residues in the CDR3. CDR3 in DNA: TGTGCCAGCAGAACAGGGGGCGGCATGGGTCTCTACGAGCAGTACTTC. Protein sequence: CASRTGGGMGLYEQYF.

The chain joins TRBV6-5 to TRBJ2-2; D gene uncertain. V lost 0 bases and J 4 bases, leaving 9 bases between the germline ends. The CDR3 sequence is 15 residues long. Germline V gene sequence: CDR1 MNHEY, CDR2 SVGAGI. As DNA, the CDR3 is TGTGCCAGCAGTTACTCGCACACCCGCACCGGGGAGCTGTTTTTT. Protein product: CASSYSHTRTGELFF.

The V gene is TRBV21-1, the J gene TRBJ1-2; the tabulated D call, TRBD1, remains unverified against the DNA. TRBV21-1 is designated a pseudogene. The CDR3 extends over 11 amino acids. The CDR3 DNA sequence: TGTGCCAGCAGCACCCAGGGTGGCTACACCTTC. It specifies CASSTQGGYTF.

This CDR3 reads CASSPGTGGYEQYF. CDR3 sequence (DNA): TGTGCCAGCAGTCCTGGGACAGGGGGCTACGAGCAGTACTTC. The chain combines TRBV27 with TRBJ2-7, with 11 bases aligning to TRBD1. This CDR3 region has 14 residues. The germline CDR1 and CDR2 sequences are MNHEY and SMNVEV (reference sequence). V trimming: 5 bases; J trimming: 3 bases; junction bases outside the gene matches: 3.

The chain joins TRBV28 to TRBJ1-5; no clear D gene. Germline V lookup: CDR1 MDHEN, CDR2 SYDVKM. The CDR3 runs to 11 residues. V dropped 3 bases and J dropped 12 bases, with 9 bases sitting between them. CDR3 loop: CASSFGRVQHF. The CDR3 DNA sequence: TGTGCCAGCAGTTTCGGGAGGGTCCAGCATTTT.

This chain uses TRBV19 with TRBJ2-6, with 7 bases lining up with TRBD1. The CDR3 consists of 13 residues. CDR1 and CDR2 (germline): LNHDA, SQIVND (reference sequence). V dropped 5 bases and J dropped 6; count of bases not matched to a gene: 1. This CDR3 is CASSGTAANVLTF. Written as DNA, the CDR3 is TGTGCCAGTAGTGGGACAGCGGCCAACGTCCTGACTTTC.

In its sample, this clone was seen once. The chain employs TRBV7-8 and TRBJ1-1, with D perhaps matching TRBD1 (5 bases). V was clipped by 5 bases and J by 1 base, with 11 bases between them. Looked up from germline, CDR1 is SGHVS and CDR2 is FQNEAQ. The CDR3 has 14 residues. This CDR3 is CASSPGERNTEAFF. The CDR3 DNA reads as TGTGCCAGCAGCCCGGGGGAGAGGAACACTGAAGCTTTCTTT.

V gene TRBV5-6 combines with J gene TRBJ1-1; 7 nucleotides line up with TRBD1. The germline V gene encodes CDR1 SGHDT and CDR2 YYEEEE. The CDR3 has 14 amino acids. V was clipped by 2 bases and J by 3 bases; unmatched bases: 4. The CDR3 DNA reads as TGTGCCAGCAGCTTTTACAGGGGAGACACTGAAGCTTTCTTT. Protein product: CASSFYRGDTEAFF. The variable domain in full, completed from reference TRBV5-6 and TRBJ1-1, reads DAGVTQSPTHLIKTRGQQVTLRCSPKSGHDTVSWYQQALGQGPQFIFQYYEEEERQRGNFPDRFSGHQFPNYSSELNVNALLLGDSALYLCASSFYRGDTEAFFGQGTRLTVV.

The rearrangement uses TRBV25-1 and TRBJ1-4, with D possibly TRBD1 on 6 matching bases. The CDR3 is made up of 15 amino acids. V lost 1 base, J lost 5 bases, and 11 bases lay in between. The V gene's germline CDR1 is MGHDK and CDR2 SYGVNS. CDR3 bases: TGTGCCAGCAGTGAATGGGAGGGGGAAAATGAAAAACTGTTTTTT. This gives the protein CASSEWEGENEKLFF. The whole variable domain, remainder taken from reference TRBV25-1 and TRBJ1-4, is EADIYQTPRYLVIGTGKKITLECSQTMGHDKMYWYQQDPGMELHLIHYSYGVNSTEKGDLSSESTVSRIRTEHFPLTLESARPSHTSQYLCASSEWEGENEKLFFGSGTQLSVL.

This chain links TRBV5-1 with TRBJ2-1, with 13 bases aligning to TRBD2. Germline-derived CDR1 and CDR2 are SGHRS and YFSETQ. The CDR3 length is 16 residues. V was pared by 1 base and J by 7 bases, with 5 bases of the junction left unmatched. The CDR3 sequence: CASSLKLAGGPNEQFF. CDR3 bases: TGCGCCAGCAGCTTGAAACTAGCGGGGGGGCCAAATGAGCAGTTCTTC.

The chain carries TRBV5-4 and TRBJ2-5, with D possibly being TRBD2 (5 bases). Per the germline V gene, CDR1 is SGHNT and CDR2 is YYREEE (reference sequence). Trimming removed 2 bases from V and 1 base from J, with 9 bases in between. The CDR3 has 14 residues. This chain's CDR3 is CASSFYTSQETQYF. CDR3 coding DNA: TGTGCCAGCAGCTTTTATACTAGCCAAGAGACCCAGTACTTC.

This clone occurred once. The chain links TRBV15 to TRBJ2-2, with TRBD2 identical over 11 bases. The CDR3 totals 19 residues. V lost 4 bases, J lost 0 bases, and 10 bases stayed unmatched. From germline, CDR1 is LNHNV and CDR2 YYDKDF (reference sequence). DNA for the CDR3: TGTGCCACCAGCAAACATAGGTCTAGCGGGGGGTCGAACACCGGGGAGCTGTTTTTT. Protein sequence: CATSKHRSSGGSNTGELFF.